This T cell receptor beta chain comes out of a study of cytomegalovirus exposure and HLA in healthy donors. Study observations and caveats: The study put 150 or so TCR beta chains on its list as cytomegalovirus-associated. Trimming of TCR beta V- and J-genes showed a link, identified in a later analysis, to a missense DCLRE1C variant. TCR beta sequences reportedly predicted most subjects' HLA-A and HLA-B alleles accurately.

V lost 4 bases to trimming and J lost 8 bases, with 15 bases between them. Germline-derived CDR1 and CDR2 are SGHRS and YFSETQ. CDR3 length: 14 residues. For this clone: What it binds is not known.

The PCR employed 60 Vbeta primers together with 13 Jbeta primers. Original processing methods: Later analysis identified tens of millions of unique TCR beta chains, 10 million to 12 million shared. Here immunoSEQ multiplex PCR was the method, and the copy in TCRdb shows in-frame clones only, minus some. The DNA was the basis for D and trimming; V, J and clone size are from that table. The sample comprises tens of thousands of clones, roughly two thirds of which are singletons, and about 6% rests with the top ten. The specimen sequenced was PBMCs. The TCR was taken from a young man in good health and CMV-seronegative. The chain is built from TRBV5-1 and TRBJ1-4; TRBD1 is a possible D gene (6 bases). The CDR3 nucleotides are TGCGCCAGCAGCCTCGCTACTACAGGGGAAAAACTGTTTTTT. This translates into CASSLATTGEKLFF.